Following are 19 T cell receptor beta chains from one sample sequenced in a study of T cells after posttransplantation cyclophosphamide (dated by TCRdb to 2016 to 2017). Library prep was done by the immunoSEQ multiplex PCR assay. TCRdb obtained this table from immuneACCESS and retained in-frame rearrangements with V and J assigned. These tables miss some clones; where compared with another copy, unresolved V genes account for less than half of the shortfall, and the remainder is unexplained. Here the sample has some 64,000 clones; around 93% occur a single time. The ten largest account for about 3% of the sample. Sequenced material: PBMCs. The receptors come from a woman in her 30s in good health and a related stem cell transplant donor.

CDR3 nucleotides: TGCGCCAGCAGCCAAGGCCAGGGGTGGACTGAAGCTTTCTTT. This translates into CASSQGQGWTEAFF. The V call is TRBV4-1, the J call TRBJ1-1; possibly TRBD1 for D (6 bases). CDR1 is MGHRA and CDR2 is YSYEKL in the germline V gene. V dropped 1 base and J dropped 5 bases, with 11 bases sitting between them. The CDR3 length is 14 residues.

The CDR3 spells CASSLSMNTEAFF. The DNA of the CDR3 is TGTGCCAGCAGTTTATCGATGAACACTGAAGCTTTCTTT. The rearrangement uses TRBV27 and TRBJ1-1; D gene unclear. The CDR3 length is 13 residues. V was trimmed by 0 bases and J by 0 bases, leaving 2 bases between them. Germline V lookup: CDR1 MNHEY, CDR2 SMNVEV (reference sequence).

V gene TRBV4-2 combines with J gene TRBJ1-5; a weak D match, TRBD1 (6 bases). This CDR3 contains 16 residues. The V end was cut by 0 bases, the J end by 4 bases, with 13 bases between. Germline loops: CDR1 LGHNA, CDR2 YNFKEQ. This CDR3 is CASSQDTLDSNQPQHF. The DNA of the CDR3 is TGTGCCAGCAGCCAAGATACCCTGGACAGTAATCAGCCCCAGCATTTT.

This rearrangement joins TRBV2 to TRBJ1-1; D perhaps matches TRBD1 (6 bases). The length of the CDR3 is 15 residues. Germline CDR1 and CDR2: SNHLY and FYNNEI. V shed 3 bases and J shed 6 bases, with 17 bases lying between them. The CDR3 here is CASSEQARGLAEAFF. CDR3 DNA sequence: TGTGCCAGCAGTGAGCAGGCCAGGGGTTTAGCTGAAGCTTTCTTT.

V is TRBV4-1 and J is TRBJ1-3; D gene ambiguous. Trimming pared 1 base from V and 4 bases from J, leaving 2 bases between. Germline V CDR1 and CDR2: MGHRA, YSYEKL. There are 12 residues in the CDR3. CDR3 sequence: CASSQGGNTIYF. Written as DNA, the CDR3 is TGCGCCAGCAGCCAAGGAGGAAACACCATATATTTT.

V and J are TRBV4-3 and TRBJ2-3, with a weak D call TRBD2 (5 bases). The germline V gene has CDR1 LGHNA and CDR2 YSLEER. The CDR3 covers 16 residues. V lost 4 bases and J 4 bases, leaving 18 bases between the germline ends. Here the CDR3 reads CASSPRPRSLADTQYF. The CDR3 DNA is TGCGCCAGCAGCCCCCGACCAAGATCACTAGCAGATACGCAGTATTTT.

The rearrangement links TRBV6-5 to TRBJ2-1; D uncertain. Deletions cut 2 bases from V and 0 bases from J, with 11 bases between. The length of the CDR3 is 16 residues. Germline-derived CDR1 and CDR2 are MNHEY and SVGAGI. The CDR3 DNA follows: TGTGCCAGCAGTTACCTGGACCCTAGCTCCTACAATGAGCAGTTCTTC. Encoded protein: CASSYLDPSSYNEQFF.

CDR3 nucleotides: TGTGCCAGCAGCTCCTCTCTTGGGCGGGGAGAGACCCAGTACTTC. Translating it yields CASSSSLGRGETQYF. The chain is built from TRBV7-7 and TRBJ2-5, with D maybe TRBD2 (6 bases). V gave up 4 bases and J gave up 4 bases, with 16 bases separating them. The germline CDR1 and CDR2 sequences are SSHAT and FNYEAQ (reference sequence). The CDR3 has 15 amino acids.

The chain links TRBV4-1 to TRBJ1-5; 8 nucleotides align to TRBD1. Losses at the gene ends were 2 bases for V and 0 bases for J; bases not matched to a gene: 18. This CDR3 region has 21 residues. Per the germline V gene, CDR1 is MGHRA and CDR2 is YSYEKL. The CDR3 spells CASSQKKQGGWGDYSNQPQHF. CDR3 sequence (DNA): TGCGCCAGCAGCCAAAAAAAACAGGGGGGCTGGGGAGATTATAGCAATCAGCCCCAGCATTTT.

As DNA, the CDR3 is TGTGCCACCAGCAGAGGCACAGCAAATCAGCCCCAGCATTTT. This sequence encodes CATSRGTANQPQHF. The chain is built from TRBV15 and TRBJ1-5; D is ambiguous. From germline, CDR1 is LNHNV and CDR2 YYDKDF (reference sequence). V was pared by 1 base and J by 4 bases, with 8 bases between. The length of the CDR3 is 14 residues.

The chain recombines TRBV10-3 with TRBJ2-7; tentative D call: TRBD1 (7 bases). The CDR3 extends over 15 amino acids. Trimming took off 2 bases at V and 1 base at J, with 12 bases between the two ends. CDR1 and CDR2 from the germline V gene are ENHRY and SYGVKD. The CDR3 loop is CAISEGGTASYEQYF. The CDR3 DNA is TGTGCCATCAGTGAGGGCGGGACAGCTTCCTACGAGCAGTACTTC.

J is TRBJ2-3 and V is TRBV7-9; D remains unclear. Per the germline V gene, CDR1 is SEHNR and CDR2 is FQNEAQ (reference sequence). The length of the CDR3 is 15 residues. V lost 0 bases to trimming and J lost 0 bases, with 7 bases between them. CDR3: CASSLATRSTDTQYF. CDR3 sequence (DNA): TGTGCCAGCAGCTTAGCAACCAGAAGCACAGATACGCAGTATTTT.

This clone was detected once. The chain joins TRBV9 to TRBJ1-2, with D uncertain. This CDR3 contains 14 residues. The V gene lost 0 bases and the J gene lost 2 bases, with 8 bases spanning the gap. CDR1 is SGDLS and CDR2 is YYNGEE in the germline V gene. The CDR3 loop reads CASSVDQKNYGYTF. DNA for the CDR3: TGTGCCAGCAGCGTAGATCAGAAAAACTATGGCTACACCTTC. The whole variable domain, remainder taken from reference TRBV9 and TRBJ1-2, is DSGVTQTPKHLITATGQRVTLRCSPRSGDLSVYWYQQSLDQGLQFLIQYYNGEERAKGNILERFSAQQFPDLHSELNLSSLELGDSALYFCASSVDQKNYGYTFGSGTRLTVV.

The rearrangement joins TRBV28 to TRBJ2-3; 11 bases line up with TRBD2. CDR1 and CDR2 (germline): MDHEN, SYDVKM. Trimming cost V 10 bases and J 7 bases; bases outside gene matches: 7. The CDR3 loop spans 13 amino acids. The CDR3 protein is CAILSGGAYTQYF. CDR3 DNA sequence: TGTGCCATCCTTAGCGGGGGGGCATATACGCAGTATTTT.

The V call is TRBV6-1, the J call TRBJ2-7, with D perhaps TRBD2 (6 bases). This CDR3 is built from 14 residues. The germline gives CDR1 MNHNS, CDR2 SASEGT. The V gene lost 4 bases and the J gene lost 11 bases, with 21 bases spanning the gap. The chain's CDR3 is CASSVPGSTGLKYF. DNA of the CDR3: TGTGCCAGCAGTGTACCAGGGTCGACGGGACTGAAGTACTTC.

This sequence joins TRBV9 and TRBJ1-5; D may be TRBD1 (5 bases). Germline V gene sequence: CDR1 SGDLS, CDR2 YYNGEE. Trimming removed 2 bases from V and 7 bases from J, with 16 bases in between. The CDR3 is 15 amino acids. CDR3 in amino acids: CASSVGLTDDQPQHF. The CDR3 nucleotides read TGTGCCAGCAGCGTTGGTTTGACAGACGACCAGCCCCAGCATTTT.

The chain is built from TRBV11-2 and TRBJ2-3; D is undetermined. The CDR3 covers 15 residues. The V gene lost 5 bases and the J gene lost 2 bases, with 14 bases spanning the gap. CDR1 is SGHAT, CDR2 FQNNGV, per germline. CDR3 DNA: TGTGCCAGCAGCCGATCGTCCAGGACCACAGATACGCAGTATTTT. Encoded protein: CASSRSSRTTDTQYF.

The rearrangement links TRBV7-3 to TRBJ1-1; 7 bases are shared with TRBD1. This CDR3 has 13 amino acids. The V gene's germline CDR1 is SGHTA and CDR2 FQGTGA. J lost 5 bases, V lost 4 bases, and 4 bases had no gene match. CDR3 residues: CASSSGQVTEAFF. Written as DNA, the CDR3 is TGTGCCAGCAGCTCCGGACAGGTGACTGAAGCTTTCTTT.

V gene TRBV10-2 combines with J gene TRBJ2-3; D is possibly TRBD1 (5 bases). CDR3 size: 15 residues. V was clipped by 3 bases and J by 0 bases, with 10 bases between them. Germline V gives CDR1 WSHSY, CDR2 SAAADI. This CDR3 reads CASSDTGTSTDTQYF. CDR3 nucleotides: TGCGCCAGCAGTGATACAGGAACTAGCACAGATACGCAGTATTTT.